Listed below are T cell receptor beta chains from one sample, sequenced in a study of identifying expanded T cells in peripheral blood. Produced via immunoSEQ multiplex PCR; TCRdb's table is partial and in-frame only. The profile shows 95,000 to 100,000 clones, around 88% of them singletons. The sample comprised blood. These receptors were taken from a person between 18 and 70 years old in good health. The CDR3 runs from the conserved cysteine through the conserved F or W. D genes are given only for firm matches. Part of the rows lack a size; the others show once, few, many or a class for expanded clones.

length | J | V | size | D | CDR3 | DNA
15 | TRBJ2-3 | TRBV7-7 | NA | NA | CASSVQGGLSDTQYF | TGTGCCAGCAGCGTTCAGGGAGGCCTATCGGATACGCAGTATTTT
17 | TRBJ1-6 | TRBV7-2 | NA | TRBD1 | CASSFHDWTGPNSPLHF | TGTGCCAGCAGCTTTCACGATTGGACAGGGCCTAATTCACCCCTCCACTTT
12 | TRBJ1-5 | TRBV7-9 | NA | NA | CASSFGNQPQHF | TGTGCCAGCAGCTTTGGGAATCAGCCCCAGCATTTT
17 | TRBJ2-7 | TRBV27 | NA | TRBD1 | CASRRNPGQGGVHEQYF | TGTGCCAGCAGAAGAAACCCCGGACAGGGCGGGGTCCACGAGCAGTACTTC
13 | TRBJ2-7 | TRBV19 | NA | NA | CASRHPGSYEQYF | TGTGCCAGTAGGCACCCGGGCTCCTACGAGCAGTACTTC
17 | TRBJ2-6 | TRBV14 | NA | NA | CASSQGRQSSGANVLTF | TGTGCCAGCAGCCAAGGTCGTCAGTCCTCTGGGGCCAACGTCCTGACTTTC
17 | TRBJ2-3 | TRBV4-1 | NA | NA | CASSQAPLGGGTDTQYF | TGCGCCAGCAGCCAGGCTCCCTTGGGGGGAGGCACAGATACGCAGTATTTT
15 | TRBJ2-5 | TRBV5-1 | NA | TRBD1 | CASSPDRTDVETQYF | TGCGCCAGCAGCCCGGACAGGACGGATGTAGAGACCCAGTACTTC
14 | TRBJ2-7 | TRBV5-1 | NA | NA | CASSLAGKGYEQYF | TGCGCCAGCAGCTTGGCGGGAAAAGGATACGAGCAGTACTTC
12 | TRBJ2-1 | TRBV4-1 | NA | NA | CASSPSVDEQFF | TGCGCCAGCAGCCCCTCGGTGGATGAGCAGTTCTTC
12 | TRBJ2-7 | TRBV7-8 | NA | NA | CASSPGSYEQYF | TGTGCCAGCAGCCCAGGAAGCTACGAGCAGTACTTC
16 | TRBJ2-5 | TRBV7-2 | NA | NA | CASSPHTDVVRETQYF | TGTGCCAGCAGCCCCCACACGGACGTGGTGCGAGAGACCCAGTACTTC
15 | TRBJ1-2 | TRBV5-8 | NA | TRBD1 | CASSLSAGGVYGYTF | TGTGCCAGCAGCTTGTCCGCAGGGGGGGTCTATGGCTACACCTTC
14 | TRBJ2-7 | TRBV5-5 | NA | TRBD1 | CASSLGTASYEQYF | TGTGCCAGCAGCTTAGGGACAGCATCCTACGAGCAGTACTTC
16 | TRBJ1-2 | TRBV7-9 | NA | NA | CASSPFPGAGGYGYTF | TGTGCCAGCAGCCCATTCCCGGGAGCCGGGGGCTATGGCTACACCTTC
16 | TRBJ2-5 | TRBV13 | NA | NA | CASAQEHGGLQETQYF | TGTGCCAGCGCCCAAGAGCATGGGGGCCTCCAAGAGACCCAGTACTTC
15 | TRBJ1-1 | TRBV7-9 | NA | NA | CASRYPSTGNTEAFF | TGTGCCAGCAGATATCCCTCGACGGGGAACACTGAAGCTTTCTTT
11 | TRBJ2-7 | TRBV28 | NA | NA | CASSHSYEQYF | TGTGCCAGCAGTCACTCCTACGAGCAGTACTTC
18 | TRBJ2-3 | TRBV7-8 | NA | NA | CASSHRSQGGLNTDTQYF | TGTGCCAGCAGCCACCGATCCCAGGGGGGGCTCAACACAGATACGCAGTATTTT
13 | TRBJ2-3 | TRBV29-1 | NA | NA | CSPAGGLADTQYF | TGCAGCCCCGCCGGGGGGCTAGCGGATACGCAGTATTTT
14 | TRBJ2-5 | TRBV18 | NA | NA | CASSQAWEQETQYF | TGTGCCAGCTCACAGGCCTGGGAGCAAGAGACCCAGTACTTC
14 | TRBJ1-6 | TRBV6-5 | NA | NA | CASNPRGLGSPLHF | TGTGCCAGCAATCCACGGGGGCTGGGATCACCCCTCCACTTT
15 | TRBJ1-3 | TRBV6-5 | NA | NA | CASSYSGGTGNTIYF | TGTGCCAGCAGTTACTCGGGGGGGACTGGAAACACCATATATTTT
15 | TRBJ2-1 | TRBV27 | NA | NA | CASSLGTQAANEQFF | TGTGCCAGCAGTTTAGGGACCCAAGCGGCGAATGAGCAGTTCTTC
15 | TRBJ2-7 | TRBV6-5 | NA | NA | CASSYDSRSVYEQYF | TGTGCCAGCAGTTACGATTCGCGTTCGGTCTACGAGCAGTACTTC
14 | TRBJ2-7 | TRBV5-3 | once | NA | CARNALDSVLSFDF | TGTGCCAGAAACGCTTTGGACAGCGTTCTATCTTTTGACTTC
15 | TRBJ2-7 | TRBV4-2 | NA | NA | CASSHFVDSPAAQYF | TGTGCCAGCAGCCATTTTGTTGACAGCCCAGCCGCGCAGTACTTC
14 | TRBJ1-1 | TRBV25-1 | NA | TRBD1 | CASSVGQSNTEAFF | TGTGCCAGCAGTGTGGGACAGTCCAACACTGAAGCTTTCTTT
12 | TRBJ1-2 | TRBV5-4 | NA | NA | CASSLGRGGYTF | TGTGCCAGCAGCTTGGGCAGGGGAGGCTACACCTTC
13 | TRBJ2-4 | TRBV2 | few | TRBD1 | CASSGAGGDIQYF | TGTGCCAGCAGTGGGGCAGGGGGAGACATTCAGTACTTC
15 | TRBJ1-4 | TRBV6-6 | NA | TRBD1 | CASSYRDSYNEKLFF | TGTGCCAGCAGTTACCGGGACAGCTATAATGAAAAACTGTTTTTT
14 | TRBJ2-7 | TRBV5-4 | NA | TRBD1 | CASSLPGQGDEQYF | TGTGCCAGCAGCTTGCCGGGACAGGGGGACGAGCAGTACTTC
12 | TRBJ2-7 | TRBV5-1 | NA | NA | CASSLGGYEQYF | TGCGCCAGCAGCCTGGGGGGCTACGAGCAGTACTTC
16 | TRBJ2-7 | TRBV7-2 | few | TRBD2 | CASSYTGTSLSSEQYF | TGTGCCAGCAGCTATACCGGGACTAGTTTAAGCAGCGAGCAGTACTTC
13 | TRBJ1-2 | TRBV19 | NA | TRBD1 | CASSLDRDYGYTF | TGTGCCAGTAGTTTGGACAGGGACTATGGCTACACCTTC
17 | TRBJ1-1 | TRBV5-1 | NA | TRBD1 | CASSLIVPGQGETEAFF | TGCGCCAGCAGCCTGATCGTCCCGGGACAGGGGGAAACTGAAGCTTTCTTT
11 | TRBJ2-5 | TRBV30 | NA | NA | CAWTVQETQYF | TGTGCCTGGACGGTCCAAGAGACCCAGTACTTC
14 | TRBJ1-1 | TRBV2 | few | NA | CASRIGQSNTEAFF | TGTGCCAGCAGAATTGGACAATCGAACACTGAAGCTTTCTTT
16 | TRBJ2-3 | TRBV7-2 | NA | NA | CASSWGGGPMVGTQYF | TGTGCCAGCAGCTGGGGCGGAGGCCCGATGGTGGGTACGCAGTATTTT
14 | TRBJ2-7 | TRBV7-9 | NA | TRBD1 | CASSPRDRVYEQYF | TGTGCCAGCAGCCCCCGGGACAGGGTCTACGAGCAGTACTTC
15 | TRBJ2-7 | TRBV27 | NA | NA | CASSPGPGGNHEQYF | TGTGCCAGCAGTCCCGGCCCCGGCGGGAATCACGAGCAGTACTTC
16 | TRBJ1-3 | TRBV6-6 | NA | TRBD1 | CASSYSTGLAGNTIYF | TGTGCCAGCAGTTACTCGACAGGGTTAGCGGGAAACACCATATATTTT
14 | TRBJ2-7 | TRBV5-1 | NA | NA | CASSPGDYSYEQYF | TGCGCCAGCAGCCCAGGGGACTACTCCTACGAGCAGTACTTC